The 21 T cell receptor beta chains reported below all come from one sample, sequenced in a study of cytomegalovirus exposure and HLA in healthy donors. It was with 60 Vbeta and 13 Jbeta primers that the PCR ran. The data were produced by immunoSEQ multiplex PCR, yet TCRdb's version contains in-frame clones alone and is incomplete. The table lists roughly 120,000 clones, roughly three quarters of them singletons. The sequenced material came from PBMCs. These receptors all stem from a man aged 50-59 years in good health and CMV-seropositive.

The chain carries TRBV7-9 and TRBJ1-2; D is ambiguous. Germline V gene data show CDR1 as SEHNR and CDR2 as FQNEAQ (reference sequence). The V end was cut by 0 bases, the J end by 0 bases, with 11 bases between. This CDR3 region has 16 residues. The CDR3 DNA reads TGTGCCAGCAGCTTAGCTTACGACGGAGCTAACTATGGCTACACCTTC. This sequence encodes CASSLAYDGANYGYTF.

The gene calls are TRBV19 and TRBJ1-2, with D perhaps matching TRBD1 (6 bases). The CDR3 has 17 amino acids. Between the trimmed V and J ends, which lost 1 base and 6 bases, there was a span of 21 bases. The germline V gene has CDR1 LNHDA and CDR2 SQIVND (reference sequence). CDR3 sequence reads: CASSIASETGRLDGYTF. The CDR3 bases are TGTGCCAGTAGTATAGCTTCCGAGACAGGAAGATTGGATGGCTACACCTTC.

V is TRBV11-3 and J is TRBJ2-2, with 9 bases lining up with TRBD1. Germline loops: CDR1 SGHNT, CDR2 YENEEA. The CDR3 totals 18 residues. The V segment lost 6 bases and the J segment 5 bases; nucleotides outside the gene matches: 16. CDR3 amino acids: CASSLSGTGLKGTGELFF. In nucleotides, the CDR3 is TGTGCCAGCAGTCTTTCCGGGACAGGGTTAAAGGGAACCGGGGAGCTGTTTTTT.

This clone appeared once. The chain uses TRBV7-2 and TRBJ2-6; 8 bases fit TRBD2. The J segment lost 8 bases and the V segment lost 0 bases, leaving 6 bases of the junction unmatched. CDR1 is SGHTA, CDR2 FQGNSA, per germline. The CDR3 sequence is 16 residues long. CDR3 sequence reads: CASSLALVAGSNVLTF. CDR3 bases: TGTGCCAGCAGCTTAGCGCTGGTAGCGGGATCCAACGTCCTGACTTTC.

The gene calls are TRBV18 and TRBJ2-2; possibly TRBD2 for D (5 bases). CDR1 is KGHSH and CDR2 is LQKENI in the germline V gene. V lost 1 base, J lost 5 bases, and 11 bases lay in between. The CDR3 contains 15 residues. CDR3 amino acids: CASSPREGWTGELFF. The CDR3 DNA reads TGTGCCAGCTCACCACGTGAGGGTTGGACCGGGGAGCTGTTTTTT.

The CDR3 spells CASSFWTSGSIYNEQFF. CDR3 nucleotides: TGTGCCAGCAGCTTTTGGACTAGCGGGTCAATTTACAATGAGCAGTTCTTC. The chain has TRBV5-4 and TRBJ2-1, with 11 bases aligning to TRBD2. The CDR3 runs to 17 residues. The germline V gene has CDR1 SGHNT and CDR2 YYREEE (reference sequence). V lost 2 bases and J lost 4; bases outside the gene matches: 8.

This rearrangement joins TRBV6-5 to TRBJ2-7; 8 bases match TRBD1. J was trimmed by 4 bases and V by 0 bases; bases with no gene match: 5. The CDR3 contains 15 residues. Germline CDR1 MNHEY, CDR2 SVGAGI. As DNA, the CDR3 is TGTGCCAGCAGTTACTCGTTCAGGGGGCAATACGAGCAGTACTTC. This sequence encodes CASSYSFRGQYEQYF.

The chain has TRBV2 and TRBJ2-2, with D possibly matching TRBD1 (5 bases). This CDR3 contains 13 residues. Trimming cost V 6 bases and J 1 base, with 6 bases left between them. CDR1 and CDR2 from the germline V gene are SNHLY and FYNNEI. The CDR3 here is CASSTGNTGELFF. CDR3 in DNA: TGTGCCAGCAGCACAGGGAACACCGGGGAGCTGTTTTTT.

This chain joins TRBV11-3 and TRBJ1-1, with D possibly matching TRBD1 (6 bases). Germline V gene data show CDR1 as SGHNT and CDR2 as YENEEA. V shed 5 bases and J shed 5 bases, with 12 bases lying between them. The CDR3 length is 13 residues. The CDR3 loop is CASSEQGGTEAFF. CDR3 sequence (DNA): TGTGCCAGCAGCGAACAGGGTGGTACTGAAGCTTTCTTT.

The rearrangement links TRBV4-1 to TRBJ2-7; 7 bases fit TRBD1. The CDR3 sequence is 14 residues long. V was pared by 4 bases and J by 3 bases, with 6 bases of the junction left unmatched. Looked up from germline, CDR1 is MGHRA and CDR2 is YSYEKL. In DNA, the CDR3 is TGCGCCAGCAGCCGTCGGGACAGAGACTACGAGCAGTACTTC. As protein: CASSRRDRDYEQYF.

The V and J genes are TRBV27 and TRBJ2-1; 11 bases map to TRBD2. The CDR3 runs to 15 residues. The junction had 4 bases not matched to a gene; V was cut back by 5 bases and J by 4 bases. Germline V gene data show CDR1 as MNHEY and CDR2 as SMNVEV (reference sequence). CDR3 amino acids: CASSPGTSGYNEQFF. The CDR3 DNA is TGTGCCAGCAGTCCTGGGACTAGCGGTTACAATGAGCAGTTCTTC.

J is TRBJ1-5 and V is TRBV19, with D possibly being TRBD1 (6 bases). Germline V gives CDR1 LNHDA, CDR2 SQIVND (reference sequence). Trimming left V 2 bases short and J 0 bases short, with 8 bases between. CDR3 length: 15 residues. The CDR3 is CASSIRTDSNQPQHF. Here the CDR3 DNA reads TGTGCCAGTAGTATAAGGACAGATAGCAATCAGCCCCAGCATTTT.

This chain uses TRBV6-5 with TRBJ2-7; TRBD2 agrees at 9 bases. The V gene end was trimmed by 6 bases and the J gene end by 1 base; junction bases not matched to a gene: 7. CDR1 is MNHEY, CDR2 SVGAGI, per germline. This CDR3 spans 15 amino acids. CDR3 amino acids: CASSNGLAGSYEQYF. In DNA form, the CDR3 reads TGTGCCAGCAGCAACGGTCTAGCGGGGTCCTACGAGCAGTACTTC.

The table lists this clone with a few counts. The chain is built from TRBV14 and TRBJ1-1; D perhaps matches TRBD1 (5 bases). Trimming shortened V by 3 bases and J by 3 bases, and 17 bases separated the two germline ends. Germline CDR1 is SGHDN and CDR2 is FVKESK. This CDR3 comprises 16 residues. In DNA, the CDR3 is TGTGCCAGCAGCCAGGGTCCGGGGGGTCTCGACACTGAAGCTTTCTTT. Protein: CASSQGPGGLDTEAFF.

This clone was seen more than once but under ten times. V usage is TRBV2 and J usage is TRBJ2-3, with D possibly being TRBD1 (5 bases). Germline-derived CDR1 and CDR2 are SNHLY and FYNNEI. The CDR3 sequence is 15 residues long. Trimming left V 2 bases short and J 3 bases short, with 12 bases between. The CDR3 DNA reads as TGTGCCAGCAGTGAACAGGGTTTCTCTACAGATACGCAGTATTTT. Translation: CASSEQGFSTDTQYF.

This clone was observed at least ten times. The genes are TRBV14 and TRBJ2-5; unclear D gene. Trimming pared 1 base from V and 5 bases from J, leaving 5 bases between. Germline-derived CDR1 and CDR2 are SGHDN and FVKESK. The CDR3 length is 12 residues. In DNA form, the CDR3 reads TGTGCCAGCAGCCAAGTCGGGGAGACCCAGTACTTC. This codes for CASSQVGETQYF.

This chain connects TRBV19 to TRBJ2-3, with TRBD2 matching over 9 bases. The germline V gene encodes CDR1 LNHDA and CDR2 SQIVND (reference sequence). V shed 7 bases, J shed 1 base, and the junction held 9 bases outside the gene matches. The length of the CDR3 is 16 residues. CDR3 sequence reads: CASIPPAGGGTDTQYF. The CDR3 bases are TGTGCCAGTATCCCTCCTGCGGGGGGGGGCACAGATACGCAGTATTTT. The variable domain in full, completed from reference TRBV19 and TRBJ2-3, reads DGGITQSPKYLFRKEGQNVTLSCEQNLNHDAMYWYRQDPGQGLRLIYYSQIVNDFQKGDIAEGYSVSREKKESFPLTVTSAQKNPTAFYLCASIPPAGGGTDTQYFGPGTRLTVL.

This sequence joins TRBV7-9 and TRBJ2-5, with 9 nucleotides matching TRBD1. The J call is uncertain, as TRBJ2-7 better fits the DNA end. The CDR3 has 15 amino acids. Germline lookup yields CDR1 SEHNR and CDR2 FQNEAQ (reference sequence). Here the CDR3 reads CASSSWDRVSYEQYF. CDR3 sequence (DNA): TGTGCCAGCAGCTCCTGGGACAGGGTCTCCTACGAGCAGTACTTC.

J is TRBJ2-1 and V is TRBV28, with D perhaps TRBD1 (6 bases). V lost 4 bases and J lost 9, with 16 bases in between. The CDR3 extends over 14 amino acids. CDR1 is MDHEN and CDR2 is SYDVKM in the germline V gene. CDR3 sequence: CASSSQNRVFEQFF. The CDR3 coding sequence is TGTGCCAGCAGTTCCCAAAACAGGGTATTTGAGCAGTTCTTC.

This clone was observed a few times. The chain employs TRBV28 and TRBJ1-5, with unresolved D. Germline lookup yields CDR1 MDHEN and CDR2 SYDVKM. The germline V and J ends were trimmed by 6 bases and 5 bases, with 11 bases remaining between them. The CDR3 totals 13 residues. CDR3 sequence: CASSLPQDQPQHF. The CDR3 DNA reads as TGTGCCAGCAGCCTACCCCAGGATCAGCCCCAGCATTTT. Combining the CDR3 with reference TRBV28 and TRBJ1-5 gives the whole variable domain DVKVTQSSRYLVKRTGEKVFLECVQDMDHENMFWYRQDPGLGLRLIYFSYDVKMKEKGDIPEGYSVSREKKERFSLILESASTNQTSMYLCASSLPQDQPQHFGDGTRLSIL.

J is TRBJ2-7 and V is TRBV10-3; 7 positions agree with TRBD1. The CDR3 consists of 12 residues. From germline, CDR1 is ENHRY and CDR2 SYGVKD. V lost 7 bases to trimming and J lost 3 bases; unmatched junction nucleotides: 3. CDR3 nucleotide sequence: TGTGCCATCAAGGGGGACAGCTACGAGCAGTACTTC. Translation: CAIKGDSYEQYF.